This T cell receptor beta chain is drawn from a study of human T cells and chemical hapten exposure. The wider study: TCR yield per sample varied, mainly due to pooled library volumes.

Time point reported: healthy volunteer bleed at 2 weeks. Researchers extracted total RNA from unfractionated whole blood. There are many counts of this clonotype. What it recognizes is unknown. Trimming removed 4 bases from V and 3 bases from J, with 19 bases in between. CDR1 and CDR2 from the germline V gene are MNHEY and SVGAGI. CDR3 length: 16 residues. In the original analysis: Counts of TCRs in each sample centred on a median of roughly 89,000 and extended from around 24,000 to 710,000. TCRdb re-called the RACE reads with MiXCR, one entry per CDR3 protein. In this record, the V and J calls reflect TCRdb's handling and not the investigators' own analysis. The table records about 130,000 distinct CDR3 sequences, approximately 10% of them present only once. Broader study findings: TCRs at a frequency above 1 in 1000 stayed unchanged with DPC sensitization.

Sequencing used whole blood. V is TRBV6-5 and J is TRBJ2-7; D ambiguous. The TCR was taken from a male donor in good health. Some clones in this sample may be carry-over from other donors' samples. The CDR3 DNA is TGTGCCAGCAGTTGGAACCGGCCAGAGTTGAGCTACGAGCAGTACTTC. Its protein is CASSWNRPELSYEQYF.